The clone carrying this T cell receptor beta chain was counted a few times. Its cognate antigen is unknown. The data originate from a study of T-cell memory formation after mild COVID-19. Study overall: Clusters of TCRs were largely donor specific.

Findings and caveats of the study: Clones that got smaller from day 15 to 85 had even CD4/CD8, while clones growing later tipped toward CD4+. Mainly in CM and EM were contracting CD4+ clones; CD8+ were in EMRA.

TCRdb re-called the 5' RACE reads through MiXCR, storing one row per CDR3 protein. The table records some 300,000 distinct CDR3 sequences, 20% to 25% of them present only once. The CDR3 sequence is 13 residues long. Trimming took 2 bases from V and 10 from J, leaving 13 bases between them. Germline CDR1 is KGHSH and CDR2 is LQKENI. The sequence was obtained from a man between 18 and 29 years old who had mild COVID-19 (a few samples of this study predate the infection). Cell type and time point are not known. The chain employs TRBV18 and TRBJ2-3; possible D gene TRBD1, 6 bases. The sequencing input was PBMCs or a T cell subset sorted from them (not recorded which). This chain's CDR3 is CASSPTPQGSQYF. The CDR3, as DNA: TGTGCCAGCTCACCAACTCCACAGGGTTCGCAGTATTTT.